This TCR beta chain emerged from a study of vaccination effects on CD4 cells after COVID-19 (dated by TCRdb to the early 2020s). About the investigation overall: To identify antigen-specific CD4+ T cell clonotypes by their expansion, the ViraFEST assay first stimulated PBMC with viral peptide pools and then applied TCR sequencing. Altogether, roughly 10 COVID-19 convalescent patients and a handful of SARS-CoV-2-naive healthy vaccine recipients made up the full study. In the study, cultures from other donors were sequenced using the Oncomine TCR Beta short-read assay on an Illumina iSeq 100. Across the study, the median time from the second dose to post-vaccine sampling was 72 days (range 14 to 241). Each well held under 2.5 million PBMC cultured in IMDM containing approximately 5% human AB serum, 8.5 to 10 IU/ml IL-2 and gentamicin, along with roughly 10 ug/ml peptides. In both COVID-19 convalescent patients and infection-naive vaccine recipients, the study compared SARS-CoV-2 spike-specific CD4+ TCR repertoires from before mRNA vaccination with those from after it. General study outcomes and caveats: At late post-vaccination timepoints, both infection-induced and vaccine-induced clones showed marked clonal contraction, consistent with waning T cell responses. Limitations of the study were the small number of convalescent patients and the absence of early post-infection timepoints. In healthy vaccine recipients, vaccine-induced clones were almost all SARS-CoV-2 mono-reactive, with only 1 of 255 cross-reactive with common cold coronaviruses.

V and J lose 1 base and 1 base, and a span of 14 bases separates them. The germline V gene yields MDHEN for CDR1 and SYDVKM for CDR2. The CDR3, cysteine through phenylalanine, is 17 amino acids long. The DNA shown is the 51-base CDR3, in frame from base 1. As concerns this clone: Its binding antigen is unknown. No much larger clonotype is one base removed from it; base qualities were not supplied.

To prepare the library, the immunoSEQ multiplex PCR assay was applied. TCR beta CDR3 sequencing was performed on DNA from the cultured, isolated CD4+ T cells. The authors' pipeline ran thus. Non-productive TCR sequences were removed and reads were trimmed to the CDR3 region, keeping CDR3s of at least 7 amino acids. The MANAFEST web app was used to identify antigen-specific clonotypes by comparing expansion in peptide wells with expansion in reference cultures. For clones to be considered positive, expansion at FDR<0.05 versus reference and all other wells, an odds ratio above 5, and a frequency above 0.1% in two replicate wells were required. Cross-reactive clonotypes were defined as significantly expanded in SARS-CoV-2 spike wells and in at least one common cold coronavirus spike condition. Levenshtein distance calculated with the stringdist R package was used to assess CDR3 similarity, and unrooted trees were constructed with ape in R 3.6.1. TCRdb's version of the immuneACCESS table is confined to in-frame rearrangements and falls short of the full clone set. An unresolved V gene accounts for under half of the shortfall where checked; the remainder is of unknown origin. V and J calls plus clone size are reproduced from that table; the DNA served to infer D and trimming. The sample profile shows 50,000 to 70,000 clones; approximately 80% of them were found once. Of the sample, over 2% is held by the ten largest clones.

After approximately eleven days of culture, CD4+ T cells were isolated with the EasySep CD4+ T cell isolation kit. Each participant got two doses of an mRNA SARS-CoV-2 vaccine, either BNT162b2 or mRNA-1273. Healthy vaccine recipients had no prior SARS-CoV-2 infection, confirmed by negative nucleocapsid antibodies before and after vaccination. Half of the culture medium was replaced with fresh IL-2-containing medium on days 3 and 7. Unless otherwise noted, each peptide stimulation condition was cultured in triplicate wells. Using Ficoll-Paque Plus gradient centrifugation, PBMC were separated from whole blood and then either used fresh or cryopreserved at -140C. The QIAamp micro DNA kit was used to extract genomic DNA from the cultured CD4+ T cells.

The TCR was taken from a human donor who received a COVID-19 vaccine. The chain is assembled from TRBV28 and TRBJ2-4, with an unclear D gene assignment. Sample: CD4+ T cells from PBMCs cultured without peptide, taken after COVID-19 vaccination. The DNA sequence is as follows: TGTGCCAGCAGTTTATCGACGTTCTCCGGGGCCAAAAACATTCAGTACTTC. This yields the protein CASSLSTFSGAKNIQYF.